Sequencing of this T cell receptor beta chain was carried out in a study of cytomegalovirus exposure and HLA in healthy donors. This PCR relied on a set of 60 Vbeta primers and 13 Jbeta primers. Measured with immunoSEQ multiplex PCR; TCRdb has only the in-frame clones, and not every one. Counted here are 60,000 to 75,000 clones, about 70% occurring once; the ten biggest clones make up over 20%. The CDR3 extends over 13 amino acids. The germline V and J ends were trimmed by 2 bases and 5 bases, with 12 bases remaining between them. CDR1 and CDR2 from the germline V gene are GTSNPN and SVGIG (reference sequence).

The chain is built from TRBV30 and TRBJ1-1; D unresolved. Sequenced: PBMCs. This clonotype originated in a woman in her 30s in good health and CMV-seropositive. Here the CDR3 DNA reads TGTGCCTGGAGTCCCCGGACTACGACTGAAGCTTTCTTT. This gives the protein CAWSPRTTTEAFF. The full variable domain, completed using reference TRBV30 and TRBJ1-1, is SQTIHQWPATLVQPVGSPLSLECTVEGTSNPNLYWYRQAAGRGLQLLFYSVGIGQISSEVPQNLSASRPQDRQFILSSKKLLLSDSGFYLCAWSPRTTTEAFFGQGTRLTVV.